The 27 T cell receptor beta chains below were found in one sample sequenced in a study of cytomegalovirus exposure and HLA in healthy donors. Primers for the PCR totalled 60 Vbeta and 13 Jbeta. TCRdb's copy holds only in-frame clones and misses some; the assay was immunoSEQ multiplex PCR. This sample's table reports some 110,000 clones. Sequencing was carried out using PBMCs. These receptors were obtained from a man aged 35 to 55 in good health and CMV-seronegative.

Written as DNA, the CDR3 is TGTGCCAGCAGCTTGGCCCGGGGGGCTTTCTCCTACGAGCAGTACTTC. Protein sequence: CASSLARGAFSYEQYF. The gene calls are TRBV5-6 and TRBJ2-7, with D tentatively TRBD2 (7 bases). The germline V gene has CDR1 SGHDT and CDR2 YYEEEE. The CDR3 is made up of 16 amino acids. Between the trimmed V and J ends, which lost 0 bases and 0 bases, there was a span of 13 bases.

This chain connects TRBV7-8 to TRBJ2-7; TRBD1 aligns across 9 bases. The J segment lost 4 bases and the V segment lost 9 bases, leaving 10 bases of the junction unmatched. The CDR3 spans 14 residues. Germline V gene lookup returns CDR1 SGHVS and CDR2 FQNEAQ. CDR3 nucleotide sequence: TGTGCCAGTGGGGACGGACAGGGGCCTTACGAGCAGTACTTC. Translating gives CASGDGQGPYEQYF.

The genes are TRBV5-5 and TRBJ1-1, with no clear D. CDR1 and CDR2 from the germline V gene are SGHKS and YYEKEE (reference sequence). CDR3 length equals 11 residues. V lost 3 bases and J 8 bases, leaving 8 bases between the germline ends. CDR3 in DNA: TGTGCCAGCAGCTACAGAGAAGAAGCTTTCTTT. This codes for CASSYREEAFF.

This chain connects TRBV9 to TRBJ1-3; D gene unclear. Trimming stripped 0 bases from V and 4 bases from J, with 5 bases between. The CDR3 runs 13 residues. Per the germline V gene, CDR1 is SGDLS and CDR2 is YYNGEE. The CDR3 sequence is CASSVAVGNTIYF. The DNA of the CDR3 is TGTGCCAGCAGCGTAGCGGTCGGAAACACCATATATTTT. Full variable domain (missing parts from reference TRBV9 and TRBJ1-3): DSGVTQTPKHLITATGQRVTLRCSPRSGDLSVYWYQQSLDQGLQFLIQYYNGEERAKGNILERFSAQQFPDLHSELNLSSLELGDSALYFCASSVAVGNTIYFGEGSWLTVV.

The chain couples TRBV27 to TRBJ2-7; TRBD2 matches at 9 bases. The V and J ends lost 5 bases and 1 base, in that order; junction bases with no gene match: 12. The CDR3 totals 17 residues. Germline CDR1 MNHEY, CDR2 SMNVEV (reference sequence). CDR3 in amino acids: CASSPIAGAGMSYEQYF. CDR3 DNA: TGTGCCAGCAGTCCTATAGCGGGAGCGGGGATGTCCTACGAGCAGTACTTC.

The chain combines TRBV7-8 with TRBJ1-6, with 8 positions matching TRBD1. CDR1 is SGHVS, CDR2 FQNEAQ, per germline. V lost 8 bases to trimming and J lost 4 bases; unmatched junction nucleotides: 4. The CDR3 has 14 residues. In nucleotides, the CDR3 is TGTGCCAGCGTCGGACAGGGTTATAATTCACCCCTCCACTTT. Translated, it gives CASVGQGYNSPLHF.

The V gene is TRBV5-1, the J gene TRBJ2-3, with D maybe TRBD2 (6 bases). Trimming removed 0 bases from V and 5 bases from J, with 19 bases in between. The length of the CDR3 is 17 residues. Looked up from germline, CDR1 is SGHRS and CDR2 is YFSETQ. DNA for the CDR3: TGCGCCAGCAGCTTGGGGCCCGCGGGGCCCCAAGGAGATACGCAGTATTTT. It codes for CASSLGPAGPQGDTQYF. Supplemented by reference TRBV5-1 and TRBJ2-3, the full variable domain reads KAGVTQTPRYLIKTRGQQVTLSCSPISGHRSVSWYQQTPGQGLQFLFEYFSETQRNKGNFPGRFSGRQFSNSRSEMNVSTLELGDSALYLCASSLGPAGPQGDTQYFGPGTRLTVL.

The chain combines TRBV10-2 with TRBJ1-2; possible D gene TRBD1, 5 bases. The CDR3 is 15 residues long. The germline V gene encodes CDR1 WSHSY and CDR2 SAAADI. Trimming stripped 0 bases from V and 7 bases from J, with 15 bases between. CDR3 nucleotide sequence: TGCGCCAGCAGTGAGTCTGACAGCCGGTGGGTTGGCTACACCTTC. Amino acid sequence: CASSESDSRWVGYTF.

The chain combines TRBV11-3 with TRBJ2-3, with 14 bases aligning to TRBD2. The V segment lost 5 bases and the J segment 4 bases; nucleotides outside the gene matches: 8. CDR1 SGHNT and CDR2 YENEEA come from the germline V gene. This CDR3 has 17 amino acids. Here the CDR3 DNA reads TGTGCCAGCAGCCCGATACAGGGACTAGCGGGAGCAGATACGCAGTATTTT. It encodes CASSPIQGLAGADTQYF.

J is TRBJ2-7 and V is TRBV5-1, with 9 bases aligning to TRBD1. Germline values: CDR1 SGHRS, CDR2 YFSETQ. The junction had 4 bases not matched to a gene; V was cut back by 6 bases and J by 0 bases. The CDR3 has 14 amino acids. CDR3 bases: TGCGCCAGCACTCAGACAGGGGGCTCCTACGAGCAGTACTTC. Protein: CASTQTGGSYEQYF.

The V and J genes are TRBV29-1 and TRBJ2-3; tentative D call: TRBD1 (6 bases). There are 15 residues in the CDR3. V was clipped by 1 base and J by 2 bases, with 13 bases between them. The germline CDR1 and CDR2 sequences are SQVTM and ANQGSEA. The CDR3 spells CSVEGARGITDTQYF. In DNA form, the CDR3 reads TGCAGCGTTGAAGGGGCCAGGGGAATCACAGATACGCAGTATTTT.

The V call is TRBV6-6, the J call TRBJ2-1, with 9 bases identical to TRBD2. The CDR3 consists of 14 residues. CDR1 and CDR2 from the germline V gene are MNHNY and SVGAGI (reference sequence). V lost 10 bases and J lost 8; bases outside the gene matches: 12. The CDR3 reads CATTQAGGSDEQFF. The CDR3 coding sequence is TGTGCCACCACTCAAGCGGGAGGCTCTGATGAGCAGTTCTTC.

The rearrangement joins TRBV5-4 to TRBJ2-6; 8 positions agree with TRBD1. Trimming at V came to 2 bases and at J to 1 base, leaving 5 bases not matched to a gene. CDR3 size: 17 residues. CDR1 and CDR2 from the germline V gene are SGHNT and YYREEE (reference sequence). The CDR3 sequence: CASSFAGGESGANVLTF. CDR3 nucleotide sequence: TGTGCCAGCAGCTTTGCAGGGGGCGAGTCTGGGGCCAACGTCCTGACTTTC.

The genes are TRBV2 and TRBJ2-7; D remains unclear. V dropped 4 bases and J dropped 2 bases, with 3 bases sitting between them. The CDR3 is made up of 11 amino acids. From germline, CDR1 is SNHLY and CDR2 FYNNEI. The CDR3 is CASSVTYEQYF. In DNA, the CDR3 is TGTGCCAGCAGTGTCACCTACGAGCAGTACTTC.

This chain uses TRBV13 with TRBJ2-7; D remains unclear. The CDR3 consists of 12 residues. CDR1 and CDR2 from the germline V gene are PRHDT and FYEKMQ (reference sequence). The V and J ends lost 2 bases and 9 bases respectively, with 11 bases between them. The CDR3 reads CASSLPESRQYF. Here the CDR3 DNA reads TGTGCCAGCAGCTTACCCGAATCTAGGCAGTACTTC. Combining the CDR3 with reference TRBV13 and TRBJ2-7 gives the whole variable domain AAGVIQSPRHLIKEKRETATLKCYPIPRHDTVYWYQQGPGQDPQFLISFYEKMQSDKGSIPDRFSAQQFSDYHSELNMSSLELGDSALYFCASSLPESRQYFGPGTRLTVT.

The J gene is TRBJ2-3, the V gene TRBV11-3; 14 nucleotides align to TRBD2. This CDR3 comprises 18 residues. The germline V gene encodes CDR1 SGHNT and CDR2 YENEEA. The V gene end was trimmed by 5 bases and the J gene end by 4 bases; junction bases not matched to a gene: 11. The CDR3 protein is CASSPGTSGSIGADTQYF. CDR3 coding DNA: TGTGCCAGCAGCCCGGGGACTAGCGGGAGTATAGGCGCAGATACGCAGTATTTT.

The CDR3 sequence is CASSPPGGKQSGYTF. CDR3 DNA: TGTGCCAGCAGCCCACCGGGGGGGAAACAAAGTGGCTACACCTTC. The J gene is TRBJ1-2, the V gene TRBV7-2; weak D call: TRBD1 (5 bases). V was clipped by 5 bases and J by 7 bases, with 20 bases between them. CDR1 is SGHTA, CDR2 FQGNSA, per germline. The length of the CDR3 is 15 residues.

This chain uses TRBV5-1 with TRBJ2-2; D gene ambiguous. The CDR3 length is 14 residues. The germline CDR1 and CDR2 sequences are SGHRS and YFSETQ. Trimming took 4 bases from V and 10 from J, leaving 17 bases between them. The CDR3 bases are TGCGCCAGCAGCCCTGACACTTCCTCCCTGGAGCTGTTTTTT. It codes for CASSPDTSSLELFF.

The chain combines TRBV30 with TRBJ1-3; tentative D call: TRBD1 (5 bases). There are 15 residues in the CDR3. Germline loops: CDR1 GTSNPN, CDR2 SVGIG (reference sequence). Trimming shortened V by 2 bases and J by 0 bases, and 11 bases separated the two germline ends. CDR3 sequence: CAWSPPGLSGNTIYF. CDR3 in DNA: TGTGCCTGGAGTCCGCCAGGGCTCTCTGGAAACACCATATATTTT.

The V and J genes are TRBV6-6 and TRBJ1-1, with TRBD1 as a possible D gene (6 bases). V was trimmed by 2 bases and J by 10 bases, leaving 11 bases between them. Germline values: CDR1 MNHNY, CDR2 SVGAGI (reference sequence). The CDR3 loop spans 12 amino acids. CDR3 residues: CASSYQGSGAFF. The CDR3 region has the DNA TGTGCCAGCAGTTACCAGGGGAGCGGAGCTTTCTTT.

V and J are TRBV7-9 and TRBJ2-1, with a possible D match to TRBD2 (6 bases). This CDR3 spans 16 amino acids. CDR1 and CDR2 (germline): SEHNR, FQNEAQ (reference sequence). V was cut by 4 bases and J by 2 bases, with 15 bases left in between. CDR3 amino acids: CASSSPVSGAYNEQFF. CDR3 sequence (DNA): TGTGCCAGCAGCTCCCCGGTTAGCGGAGCCTACAATGAGCAGTTCTTC.

The chain couples TRBV2 to TRBJ2-1, with a possible D match to TRBD1 (5 bases). The length of the CDR3 is 12 residues. V was trimmed by 5 bases and J by 7 bases, leaving 9 bases between them. Per germline, CDR1 SNHLY and CDR2 FYNNEI. CDR3 loop: CASSTQGNEQFF. The CDR3 nucleotides are TGTGCCAGCAGTACTCAGGGAAATGAGCAGTTCTTC.

This chain uses TRBV11-2 with TRBJ2-1; TRBD2 matches 9 bases. CDR1 SGHAT and CDR2 FQNNGV come from the germline V gene. The CDR3 has 18 residues. Germline trimming cut 2 bases from V and 2 bases from J; bases unmatched to any gene: 10. The CDR3, as DNA: TGTGCCAGCAGCTTACGAGTACTAGCGGGTCGGACCTACAATGAGCAGTTCTTC. The encoded protein is CASSLRVLAGRTYNEQFF.

As DNA, the CDR3 is TGCGCCAGCAGCCAAGATCCGACAGGGGCCTACACCGGGGAGCTGTTTTTT. Residues: CASSQDPTGAYTGELFF. The chain couples TRBV4-1 to TRBJ2-2, with 8 bases lining up with TRBD1. CDR3 length: 17 amino acids. Germline V CDR1 and CDR2: MGHRA, YSYEKL. Unmatched junction bases numbered 6, after V lost 0 bases and J lost 3 bases.

The rearrangement links TRBV6-6 to TRBJ1-4, with 8 positions matching TRBD1. Germline trimming cut 7 bases from V and 8 bases from J; bases unmatched to any gene: 12. Germline lookup yields CDR1 MNHNY and CDR2 SVGAGI (reference sequence). The CDR3 runs 15 residues. This chain's CDR3 is CASTSHGQGGEKLFF. Here the CDR3 DNA reads TGTGCCAGCACCTCCCACGGACAGGGCGGCGAAAAACTGTTTTTT.

J is TRBJ2-7 and V is TRBV27; a weak D match, TRBD1 (6 bases). The CDR3 sequence is 15 residues long. The germline gives CDR1 MNHEY, CDR2 SMNVEV (reference sequence). V lost 6 bases, J lost 6 bases, and 21 bases lay in between. CDR3 nucleotides: TGTGCCAGCAGACCCCGGACAGAGATTTCACGCGAGCAGTACTTC. This translates into CASRPRTEISREQYF.

This chain connects TRBV5-4 to TRBJ2-7, with 8 bases fitting TRBD1. The CDR3 loop spans 13 amino acids. V lost 2 bases and J lost 5; bases outside the gene matches: 3. Per germline, CDR1 SGHNT and CDR2 YYREEE (reference sequence). CDR3 nucleotide sequence: TGTGCCAGCAGCTTCCCAGGGGGCCACGAGCAGTACTTC. Amino acid sequence: CASSFPGGHEQYF. Full variable domain (outside the CDR3, taken from reference TRBV5-4 and TRBJ2-7): ETGVTQSPTHLIKTRGQQVTLRCSSQSGHNTVSWYQQALGQGPQFIFQYYREEENGRGNFPPRFSGLQFPNYSSELNVNALELDDSALYLCASSFPGGHEQYFGPGTRLTVT.